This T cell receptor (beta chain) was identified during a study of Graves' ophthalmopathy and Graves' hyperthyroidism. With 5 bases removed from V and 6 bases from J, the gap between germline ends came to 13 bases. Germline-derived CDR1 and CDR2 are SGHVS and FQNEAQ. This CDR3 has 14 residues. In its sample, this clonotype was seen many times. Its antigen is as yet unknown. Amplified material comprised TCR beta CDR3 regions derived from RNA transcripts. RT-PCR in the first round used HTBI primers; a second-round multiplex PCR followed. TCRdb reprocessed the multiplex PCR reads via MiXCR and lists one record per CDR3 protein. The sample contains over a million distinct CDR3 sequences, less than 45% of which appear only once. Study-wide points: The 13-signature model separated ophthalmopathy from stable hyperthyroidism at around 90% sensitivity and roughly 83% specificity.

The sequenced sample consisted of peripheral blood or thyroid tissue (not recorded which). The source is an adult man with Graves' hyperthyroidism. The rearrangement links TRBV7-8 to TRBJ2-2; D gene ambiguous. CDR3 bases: TGTGCCAGCAGCCCTATTGAATTTGCCGGGGAGCTGTTTTTT. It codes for CASSPIEFAGELFF.